These T cell receptor beta chains were read from a single sample in a study of identical twins. TCRdb re-called the 5' RACE reads through MiXCR, storing one row per CDR3 protein. The sample holds about 790,000 distinct CDR3 sequences, around a sixth seen once. These data are also associated with another study on T cells expressing NK-cell markers.

What was sequenced was PBMCs. These receptors all come from a woman aged 18 to 35 in good health. Both conserved end residues are trimmed from each CDR3.

V,J,CDR3
TRBV20-1,TRBJ1-2,SARDRTRVNYGYT
TRBV5-1,TRBJ1-2,ASSLDRGPLNYGYT
TRBV9,TRBJ1-1,ASGVGIHTEAF
TRBV10-3,TRBJ2-1,AIGDPGTYNEQF
TRBV27,TRBJ2-7,ASSLTRGLAVRSYEQY
TRBV12-3/TRBV12-4,TRBJ1-4,ASSFAGIEKLF
TRBV7-6,TRBJ2-1,ASSLRTSGRVQF
TRBV7-9,TRBJ2-7,ASSFSRDYVEQY
TRBV20-1,TRBJ2-1,SASHLSGSANEQF
TRBV7-2,TRBJ2-3,ASSLAGLAGRTDTQY
TRBV5-1,TRBJ2-7,ASSLVSVSSYEQY
TRBV7-2,TRBJ2-3,ASNYRGTDTQY
TRBV7-6,TRBJ2-7,ASSRDRGDSYEQY
TRBV29-1,TRBJ2-6,SVGAIHSGANVLT
TRBV5-1,TRBJ2-7,ASSSRGISYEQY
TRBV12-3/TRBV12-4,TRBJ2-1,ASTNTGTSGDEQF